This T cell receptor (beta chain) was observed in a study of blood T cell repertoires in COVID-19 (dated by TCRdb to the early 2020s). Study-level background: Collaborator samples came from the United States, Italy and Spain and covered acute and convalescent phases of COVID-19. The prospective study material was composed of cDNA or gDNA derived from T cells, B-cell-depleted T cells, or PBMCs. Deeply sampled blood TCRbeta repertoires from subjects exposed to, actively infected with, or recovered from COVID-19 were included in the dataset. The repertoires were made available in a free public database intended to serve as a resource for research on the immune response to SARS-CoV-2. Samples came from the ongoing ImmuneRACE study (first 160 participants) plus 1,254 subjects from 6 global collaborators. The sample metadata nearly always contained a de-identified subject ID, COVID-19 status, age in years and sex. Where available, HLA class I and class II types were obtained from metadata supplied by the sample provider rather than from assay-based typing. On the study overall, not on this receptor specifically: How much clinical and demographic metadata was included differed by source and by participant, and the metadata was provided uncurated.

Participants in the prospective study were enrolled through a virtual design, were aged 18 to 89 years, and lived in roughly 26 United States geographic areas. To assign participants to cohorts, the prospective study relied on clinical history that participants themselves reported in a screening survey and a study questionnaire. Recovered participants in ImmuneRACE Cohort 3 were defined as having two consecutive negative NP/OP PCR tests, clearance from a healthcare professional, or resolution of symptoms. In the prospective study, whole blood, serum and a nasopharyngeal or oropharyngeal swab were collected from each participant by mobile phlebotomists. Over an approximately 2-month period, participants in the prospective study had the option of providing additional blood draws and questionnaires. Before DNA extraction, blood samples from the prospective study were shipped at room temperature or frozen.

Via the germline V gene, CDR1 is SGHTA and CDR2 FQGNSA. The CDR3 measures 13 amino acids from cysteine to phenylalanine. Only the CDR3 part of the read is kept: 39 bases, read in frame from the first base. Relative to germline, V is 2 bases shorter and J is 1 base shorter, with 5 bases between their ends. TCRbeta CDR3 regions were amplified from genomic DNA using the immunoSEQ Assay, a bias-controlled multiplex PCR. The study's processing was this. Within the assay, amplification of reference gene primers was used to estimate how many nucleated cells each sample contained. Sequence reads were collapsed and filtered to measure the absolute abundance of every unique TCRbeta CDR3 rearrangement. For each sample, productive Simpson clonality was calculated as the square root of Simpson's diversity index across productive rearrangements. TCRdb holds this immuneACCESS table with in-frame rearrangements only. Some clones are missing; in checked studies, unresolved V genes explain under half, and the rest has no known cause. For V, J and clone size, that table is used; D and trimming come from the DNA. Counted in this sample were about 130,000 clones; about nine tenths of them appeared once. Of the sample, under 4.5% is held by the ten largest clones.

On this clone itself: No cognate antigen has been identified for it. Qualities for individual bases were not recorded, and no much larger clone is one base off.

The rearranged chain carries TRBV7-2 and TRBJ1-1, with the D gene call left open. The TCR originated in a man aged 50 to 59 who had recovered from COVID-19. Material: PBMCs or T cells enriched from blood (not recorded which). The CDR3: CASSLSANTEAFF. The DNA is as follows: TGTGCCAGCAGCTTAAGCGCGAACACTGAAGCTTTCTTT.